This TCR beta chain was found in a study of sequential checkpoint blockade in melanoma. The table came from immunoSEQ multiplex PCR; TCRdb's copy has only in-frame clones and leaves some out. This sample has approximately 34,000 clones, with 70% to 90% found just once. This CDR3 spans 14 amino acids. Per germline, CDR1 MNHEY and CDR2 SMNVEV (reference sequence). Trimming stripped 4 bases from V and 2 bases from J, with 12 bases between. Documented treatment: randomized to nivolumab then ipilimumab (arm A) or the reverse (arm B). Patients had received no earlier DNA-damaging chemotherapy. Sorted cells were live CD3+CD8+, lacking CD19 and CD56, from PBMCs.

This clonotype originated in a human donor with melanoma. Sequencing used CD8+ T cells sorted from blood (inferred from file names), obtained from a patient given nivolumab and ipilimumab in sequence. The rearrangement links TRBV27 to TRBJ2-7; D gene uncertain. DNA for the CDR3: TGTGCCAGCAGTTACTTGACTCCGGCCTACGAGCAGTACTTC. This sequence encodes CASSYLTPAYEQYF.